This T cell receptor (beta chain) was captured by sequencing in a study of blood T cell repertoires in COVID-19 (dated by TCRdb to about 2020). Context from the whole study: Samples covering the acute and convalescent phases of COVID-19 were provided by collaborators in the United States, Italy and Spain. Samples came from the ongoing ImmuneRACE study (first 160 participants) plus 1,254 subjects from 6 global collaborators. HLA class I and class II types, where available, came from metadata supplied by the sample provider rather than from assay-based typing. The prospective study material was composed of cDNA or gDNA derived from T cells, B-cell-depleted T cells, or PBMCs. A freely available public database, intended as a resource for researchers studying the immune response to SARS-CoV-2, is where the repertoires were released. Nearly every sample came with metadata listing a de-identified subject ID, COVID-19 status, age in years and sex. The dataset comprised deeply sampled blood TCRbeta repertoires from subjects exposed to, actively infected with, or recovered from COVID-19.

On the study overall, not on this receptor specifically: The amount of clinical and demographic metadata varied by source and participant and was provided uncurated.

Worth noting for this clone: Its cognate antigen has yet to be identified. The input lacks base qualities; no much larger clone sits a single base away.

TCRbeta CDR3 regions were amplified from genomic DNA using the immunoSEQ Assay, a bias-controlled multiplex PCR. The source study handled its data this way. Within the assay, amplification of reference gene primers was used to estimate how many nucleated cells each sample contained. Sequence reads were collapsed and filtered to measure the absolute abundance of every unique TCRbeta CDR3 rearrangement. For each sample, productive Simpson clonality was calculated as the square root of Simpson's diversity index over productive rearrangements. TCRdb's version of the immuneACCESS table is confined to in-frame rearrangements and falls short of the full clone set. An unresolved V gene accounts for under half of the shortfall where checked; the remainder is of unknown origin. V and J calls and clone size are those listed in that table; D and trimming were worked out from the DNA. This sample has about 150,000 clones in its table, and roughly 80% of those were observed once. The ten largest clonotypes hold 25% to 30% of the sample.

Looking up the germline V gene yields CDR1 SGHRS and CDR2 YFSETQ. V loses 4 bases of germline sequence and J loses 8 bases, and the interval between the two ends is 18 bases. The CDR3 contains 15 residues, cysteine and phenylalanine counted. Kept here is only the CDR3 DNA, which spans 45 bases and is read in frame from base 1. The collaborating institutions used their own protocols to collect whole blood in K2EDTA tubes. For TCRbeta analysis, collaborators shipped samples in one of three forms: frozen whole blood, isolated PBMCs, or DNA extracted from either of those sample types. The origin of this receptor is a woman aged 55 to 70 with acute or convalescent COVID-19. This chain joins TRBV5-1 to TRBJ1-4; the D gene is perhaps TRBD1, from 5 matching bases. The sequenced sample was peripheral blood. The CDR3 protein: CASSPQPGQEEKLFF. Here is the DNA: TGCGCCAGCAGCCCACAACCAGGGCAAGAAGAAAAACTGTTTTTT.